The rows below give T cell receptor beta chains drawn from one sample of a study of shared clonotypes between healthy human individuals. Clones were read by immunoSEQ multiplex PCR, and TCRdb kept only the in-frame ones, dropping some. The repertoire holds around 600,000 clones, about 96% seen once, with approximately 0.057% in the top ten. The sequenced sample was naive CD4+ T cells sorted from blood. The source of these receptors is a woman aged 25 to 39 in good health. CDR3s include the opening cysteine and the closing phenylalanine or tryptophan. D genes are given only for firm matches. Only part of the rows carry a size: once, few, many, or a class if the clone is expanded.

CASSRDTSTWTF,TGTGCCAGCAGCAGGGACACCTCAACATGGACCTTC,TRBV7-9,TRBJ2-7,-,few
CASSPTAANYGYTF,TGTGCCAGCAGTCCCACGGCAGCGAACTATGGCTACACCTTC,TRBV2,TRBJ1-2,-,-
CASSPRSGFSHNEQFF,TGTGCCAGCAGCCCTCGTTCAGGGTTCTCGCACAATGAGCAGTTCTTC,TRBV27,TRBJ2-1,-,-
CASSPGVGTANVEAFF,TGTGCCAGCTCACCTGGCGTCGGGACAGCTAATGTAGAAGCTTTCTTT,TRBV18,TRBJ1-1,TRBD1,-
CASSSRTDSSYEQYF,TGTGCCAGCAGCTCTAGAACGGACTCGTCCTACGAGCAGTACTTC,TRBV7-6,TRBJ2-7,-,-
CASSQDGTEQPQHF,TGTGCCAGCAGCCAAGACGGGACGGAACAGCCCCAGCATTTT,TRBV4-2,TRBJ1-5,-,once
CASSPPGSSYNEQFF,TGTGCCAGCTCACCACCTGGGAGCTCCTACAATGAGCAGTTCTTC,TRBV18,TRBJ2-1,-,once
CASSQSLAMTAGELFF,TGTGCCAGCAGCCAATCCCTAGCTATGACTGCCGGGGAGCTGTTTTTT,TRBV4-2,TRBJ2-2,-,-
CASSAGTSGLEQYF,TGCGCCAGCAGCGCCGGGACTAGCGGTCTGGAGCAGTACTTC,TRBV5-1,TRBJ2-7,TRBD2,-
CASSKLAGVSEQYF,TGTGCCAGCAGCAAACTAGCGGGAGTATCCGAGCAGTACTTC,TRBV6-5,TRBJ2-7,TRBD2,-
CASSTLSGPRDEQYF,TGTGCCAGCAGTACCCTGAGCGGTCCGCGGGACGAGCAGTACTTC,TRBV28,TRBJ2-7,-,-
CATSRVGPGETQYF,TGTGCCACCAGCAGAGTGGGGCCTGGGGAGACCCAGTACTTC,TRBV15,TRBJ2-5,-,-
CASSPRTSGSVVLRYNEQFF,TGCGCCAGCAGCCCAAGGACTAGCGGGAGTGTAGTTCTTAGGTACAATGAGCAGTTCTTC,TRBV5-1,TRBJ2-1,TRBD2,once
CASAVLAEYGYTF,TGTGCCAGCGCAGTCTTGGCAGAGTATGGCTACACCTTC,TRBV2,TRBJ1-2,-,few
CASSLSLNEQFF,TGTGCCAGCAGTTTGAGCTTAAATGAGCAGTTCTTC,TRBV28,TRBJ2-1,-,-
CASSQPDSSSKAFF,TGTGCCAGCAGCCAGCCTGACAGTTCTAGTAAAGCTTTCTTT,TRBV4-2,TRBJ1-1,-,-
CAISESRVQYF,TGTGCCATCAGTGAGTCGAGAGTGCAGTACTTC,TRBV10-3,TRBJ2-7,-,-
CATSRAGTGVGYGYTF,TGTGCCACCAGCAGAGCCGGGACAGGGGTTGGCTATGGCTACACCTTC,TRBV15,TRBJ1-2,TRBD1,-
CASRPTLGVGYTF,TGTGCCAGCCGACCGACTCTGGGCGTCGGCTACACCTTC,TRBV6-1,TRBJ1-2,-,-
CASSRDLTSGRYNEQFF,TGTGCCAGTAGTAGGGACCTGACTAGCGGACGTTACAATGAGCAGTTCTTC,TRBV19,TRBJ2-1,TRBD2,-
CAWSPTGVGPQHF,TGTGCCTGGAGTCCAACAGGCGTCGGGCCCCAGCATTTT,TRBV30,TRBJ1-5,-,few
CASSQGQGPSYEQYF,TGCGCCAGCAGCCAGGGGCAGGGGCCCTCCTACGAGCAGTACTTC,TRBV4-1,TRBJ2-7,-,-
CASSLIHNQPQHF,TGTGCCAGCAGCTTAATCCACAATCAGCCCCAGCATTTT,TRBV11-2,TRBJ1-5,-,once
CASSSPDSGANVLTF,TGTGCCAGCAGCTCCCCCGATTCTGGGGCCAACGTCCTGACTTTC,TRBV11-3,TRBJ2-6,-,-
CASSLWVGEKLFF,TGTGCCAGCAGTTTATGGGTTGGCGAAAAACTGTTTTTT,TRBV28,TRBJ1-4,-,-
CASSYSLAGNNEQFF,TGTGCCAGCAGTTACAGTCTAGCGGGAAACAATGAGCAGTTCTTC,TRBV6-5,TRBJ2-1,TRBD2,-
CASSPGTGVFTEAFF,TGTGCCAGCAGCCCCGGGACAGGGGTTTTCACTGAAGCTTTCTTT,TRBV28,TRBJ1-1,TRBD1,-
CASSLDGQETQYF,TGTGCCAGCAGCTTAGACGGACAAGAGACCCAGTACTTC,TRBV11-3,TRBJ2-5,-,-
CASSLAQGRPSFDNSPLHF,TGTGCCAGCAGCTTAGCGCAGGGCAGACCGTCCTTTGATAATTCACCCCTCCACTTT,TRBV7-6,TRBJ1-6,-,-
CASSPTRLNSEAFF,TGTGCCAGCAGTCCGACAAGGCTGAATTCTGAAGCTTTCTTT,TRBV27,TRBJ1-1,-,-
CASSQARGATSGNYNEQFF,TGTGCCAGCAGCCAAGCACGGGGAGCGACTAGCGGGAACTACAATGAGCAGTTCTTC,TRBV4-2,TRBJ2-1,TRBD2,-
CASSTTGQPYGYTF,TGTGCCAGTAGTACCACGGGACAGCCCTATGGCTACACCTTC,TRBV19,TRBJ1-2,TRBD1,once
CASSLTRSLAKNIQYF,TGTGCCAGCAGTTTAACTAGATCTTTAGCCAAAAACATTCAGTACTTC,TRBV27,TRBJ2-4,-,-
CASSEFRGKDTQYF,TGTGCCAGCAGTGAATTCCGGGGTAAAGATACGCAGTATTTT,TRBV25-1,TRBJ2-3,-,-
CASTRQGPEQFF,TGTGCCAGCACCAGACAGGGACCTGAGCAGTTCTTC,TRBV13,TRBJ2-1,TRBD1,-
CASSDSWGKDEQFF,TGTGCCAGCAGCGATAGTTGGGGTAAGGATGAGCAGTTCTTC,TRBV6-4,TRBJ2-1,-,-
CSASFETQYF,TGCAGTGCTAGTTTCGAGACCCAGTACTTC,TRBV20-1,TRBJ2-5,-,once
CASSQDRLAAAEQYF,TGTGCCAGCAGCCAGGATCGACTAGCAGCGGCCGAGCAGTACTTC,TRBV5-6,TRBJ2-7,TRBD2,-
CASSSTGGRQETQYF,TGTGCCAGCAGCTCGACAGGGGGGCGGCAAGAGACCCAGTACTTC,TRBV11-1,TRBJ2-5,TRBD1,-
CASRTGETNEKLFF,TGTGCCAGCAGAACAGGAGAGACTAATGAAAAACTGTTTTTT,TRBV28,TRBJ1-4,-,-
CASSVGEETQYF,TGTGCCAGCTCAGTAGGAGAAGAGACCCAGTACTTC,TRBV18,TRBJ2-5,-,-
CASSLDPGARGILGSQFF,TGTGCCAGTAGTCTTGATCCGGGGGCCAGGGGTATTTTGGGATCGCAGTTCTTC,TRBV19,TRBJ2-1,-,-
CAISQGMLGEQYF,TGTGCCATCAGCCAGGGGATGCTTGGCGAGCAGTACTTC,TRBV10-3,TRBJ2-7,-,once
CASTRVGTGGNQPQHF,TGTGCCAGCACCCGGGTGGGGACAGGGGGCAATCAGCCCCAGCATTTT,TRBV6-4,TRBJ1-5,TRBD1,-
CASSSPTSLEQYF,TGTGCCAGCAGTTCCCCGACTAGTTTGGAGCAGTACTTC,TRBV6-6,TRBJ2-7,-,-
CAWGQGDYGYTF,TGTGCCTGGGGTCAGGGGGACTATGGCTACACCTTC,TRBV30,TRBJ1-2,TRBD1,-
CASSLTGLRGDEQFF,TGTGCCAGCAGCTTGACTGGGTTAAGAGGGGATGAGCAGTTCTTC,TRBV7-3,TRBJ2-1,-,-
CASSPGPVSNEKLFF,TGCGCCAGCAGCCCGGGACCCGTTTCTAATGAAAAACTGTTTTTT,TRBV4-1,TRBJ1-4,-,once
CASSRGRGESQETQYF,TGCGCCAGCAGCCGTGGGAGGGGGGAGAGCCAAGAGACCCAGTACTTC,TRBV4-1,TRBJ2-5,-,once
CASIQGTPSTDTQYF,TGTGCCAGTATACAGGGGACCCCTAGCACAGATACGCAGTATTTT,TRBV28,TRBJ2-3,TRBD1,-
CASSSGQGVDYGYTF,TGCGCCAGCAGTTCGGGACAGGGGGTCGACTATGGCTACACCTTC,TRBV10-2,TRBJ1-2,TRBD1,-
CASSQSQGNEQFF,TGTGCCAGCAGCCAATCACAGGGCAATGAGCAGTTCTTC,TRBV11-2,TRBJ2-1,-,-
CASSLVPTGAYEQYF,TGTGCCAGCAGCTTAGTCCCGACAGGGGCTTACGAGCAGTACTTC,TRBV7-8,TRBJ2-7,TRBD1,-
CASSHSTPPGYGYTF,TGTGCCAGCAGTCATTCGACTCCACCAGGCTATGGCTACACCTTC,TRBV28,TRBJ1-2,-,-